This T cell receptor (beta chain) was observed in a study of T cells in Graves' hyperthyroidism and ophthalmopathy. Study results and caveats: Expanded thyroid clonotypes (above 0.001) were mostly also found in blood.

Hyperthyroidism was newly diagnosed in patients aged 18 to 65 (duration under 2 months). This clonotype was counted at least ten times. Its antigen is undetermined. Germline CDR1 reads DFQATT; CDR2 reads SNEGSKA (reference sequence). The V and J ends lost 2 bases and 10 bases respectively, with 12 bases between them. The CDR3 has 12 amino acids. RNA transcripts yielded amplified TCR beta CDR3 regions. RT-PCR in the first round (using the HTBI primer set) targeted the TCR CDR3. Each CDR3 protein gets one entry after TCRdb re-called the multiplex PCR reads with MiXCR. The sample lists approximately 430,000 distinct CDR3 sequences, 15% to 18% occurring once.

Sequenced: blood. The V and J genes are TRBV20-1 and TRBJ2-1; no firm D call. The origin of this receptor is a woman between 18 and 29 years old with Graves' hyperthyroidism. The CDR3 region is CSARHERREQFF. CDR3 sequence (DNA): TGCAGTGCTAGACACGAGCGACGAGAGCAGTTCTTC.